This T cell receptor beta chain was identified during a study of blood T cells in healthy people across ages. Regarding the study as a whole: Among T cells, TCR beta diversity per million cells dropped roughly linearly as age rose. Among long-lived donors, naive CD4+ cells were more numerous and diversity higher than in aged donors.

CDR3 length: 17 amino acids. V lost 8 bases, J lost 3 bases, and 18 bases stayed unmatched. CDR1 and CDR2 from the germline V gene are SQVTM and ANQGSEA. This clonotype was recorded at least ten times. The target antigen is unknown. A J-beta primer mix and a sample-barcoded 5' primer were used in a second PCR of about 7 to 12 cycles. All samples gave at least 2.5 million CDR3-containing paired-end reads. MiXCR was run by TCRdb on the 5' RACE reads, yielding one entry per CDR3 protein. The sample contains about 640,000 distinct CDR3 sequences, less than 35% of which appear only once. The sample taken for sequencing was blood. The TCR comes from a woman older than 75 in good health. The V gene is TRBV29-1, the J gene TRBJ2-1; 8 bases map to TRBD2. CDR3 nucleotide sequence: TGCAGCACGGGGGCAGCGTGGGGCGGGGGGAACTACAATGAGCAGTTCTTC. Residues: CSTGAAWGGGNYNEQFF.